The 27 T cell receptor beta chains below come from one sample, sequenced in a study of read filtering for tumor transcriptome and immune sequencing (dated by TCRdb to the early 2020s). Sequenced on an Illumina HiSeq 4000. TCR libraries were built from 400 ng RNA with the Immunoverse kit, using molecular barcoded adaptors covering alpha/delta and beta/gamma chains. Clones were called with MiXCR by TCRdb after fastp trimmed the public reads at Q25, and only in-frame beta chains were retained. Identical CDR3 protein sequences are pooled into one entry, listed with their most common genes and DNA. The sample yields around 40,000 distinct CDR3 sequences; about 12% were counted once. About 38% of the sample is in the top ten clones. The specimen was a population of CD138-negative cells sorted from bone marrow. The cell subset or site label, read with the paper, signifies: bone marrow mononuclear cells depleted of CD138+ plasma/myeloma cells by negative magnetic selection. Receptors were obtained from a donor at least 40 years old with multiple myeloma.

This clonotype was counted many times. The CDR3 DNA reads TGTGCCAGCCTAGCGGGGGACTCCACAGATACGCAGTATTTT. Amino acid sequence: CASLAGDSTDTQYF. The chain is built from TRBV2 and TRBJ2-3; 10 nucleotides agree with TRBD2. Germline V gene lookup returns CDR1 SNHLY and CDR2 FYNNEI. Unmatched junction bases numbered 4, after V lost 8 bases and J lost 2 bases. This CDR3 is built from 14 residues. Full variable domain (remainder filled in from reference TRBV2 and TRBJ2-3): EPEVTQTPSHQVTQMGQEVILRCVPISNHLYFYWYRQILGQKVEFLVSFYNNEISEKSEIFDDQFSVERPDGSNFTLKIRSTKLEDSAMYFCASLAGDSTDTQYFGPGTRLTVL.

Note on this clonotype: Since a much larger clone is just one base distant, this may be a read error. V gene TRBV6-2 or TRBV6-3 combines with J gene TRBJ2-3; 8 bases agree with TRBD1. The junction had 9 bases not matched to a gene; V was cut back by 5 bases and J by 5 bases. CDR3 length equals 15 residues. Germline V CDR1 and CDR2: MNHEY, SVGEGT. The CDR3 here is CASSQRTGSLDTQYF. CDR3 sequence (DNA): TGTGCCAGCAGTCAACGGACAGGGTCTTTAGATACGCAGTATTTT.

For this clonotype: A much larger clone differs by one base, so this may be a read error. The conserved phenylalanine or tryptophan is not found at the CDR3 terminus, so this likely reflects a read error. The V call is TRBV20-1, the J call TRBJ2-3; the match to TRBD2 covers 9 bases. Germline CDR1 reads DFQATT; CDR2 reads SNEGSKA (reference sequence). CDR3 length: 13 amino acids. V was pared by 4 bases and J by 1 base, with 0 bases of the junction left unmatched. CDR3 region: CSAIAGGTDTQYL. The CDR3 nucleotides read TGCAGTGCTATAGCGGGGGGCACAGATACGCAGTATCTT.

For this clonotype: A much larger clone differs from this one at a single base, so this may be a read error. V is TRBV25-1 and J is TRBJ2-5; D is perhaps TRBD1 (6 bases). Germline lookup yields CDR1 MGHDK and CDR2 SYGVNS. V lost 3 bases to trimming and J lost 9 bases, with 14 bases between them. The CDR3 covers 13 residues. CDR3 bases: TGTGCCAGCAGTGAGGGGGCTGTGGAGGCCCAGTACTTC. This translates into CASSEGAVEAQYF.

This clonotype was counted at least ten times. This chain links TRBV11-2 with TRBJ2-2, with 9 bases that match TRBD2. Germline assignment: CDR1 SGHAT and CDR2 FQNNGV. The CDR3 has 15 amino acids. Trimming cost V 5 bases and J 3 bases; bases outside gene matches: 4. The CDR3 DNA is TGTGCCAGCAGCCCTACTAGCGGGTACACCGGGGAGCTGTTTTTT. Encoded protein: CASSPTSGYTGELFF. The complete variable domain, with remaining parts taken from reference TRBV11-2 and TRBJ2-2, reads EAGVAQSPRYKIIEKRQSVAFWCNPISGHATLYWYQQILGQGPKLLIQFQNNGVVDDSQLPKDRFSAERLKGVDSTLKIQPAKLEDSAVYLCASSPTSGYTGELFFGEGSRLTVL.

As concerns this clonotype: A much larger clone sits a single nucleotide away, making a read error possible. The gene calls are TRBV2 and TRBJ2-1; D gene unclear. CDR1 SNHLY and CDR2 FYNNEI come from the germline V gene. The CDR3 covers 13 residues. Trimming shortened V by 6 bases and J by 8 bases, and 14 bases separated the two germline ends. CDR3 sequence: CASSAPNYDEQFF. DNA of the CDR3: TGTGCCAGCAGCGCCCCAAATTACGATGAGCAGTTCTTC. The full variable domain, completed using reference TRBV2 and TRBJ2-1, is EPEVTQTPSHQVTQMGQEVILRCVPISNHLYFYWYRQILGQKVEFLVSFYNNEISEKSEIFDDQFSVERPDGSNFTLKIRSTKLEDSAMYFCASSAPNYDEQFFGPGTRLTVL.

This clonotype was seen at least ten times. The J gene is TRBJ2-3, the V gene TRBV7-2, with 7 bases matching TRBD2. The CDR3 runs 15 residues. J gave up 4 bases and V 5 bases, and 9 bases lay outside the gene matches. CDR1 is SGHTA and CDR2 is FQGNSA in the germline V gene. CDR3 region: CASSLSGGWSDTQYF. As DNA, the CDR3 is TGTGCCAGCAGCCTATCCGGGGGGTGGTCAGATACGCAGTATTTT.

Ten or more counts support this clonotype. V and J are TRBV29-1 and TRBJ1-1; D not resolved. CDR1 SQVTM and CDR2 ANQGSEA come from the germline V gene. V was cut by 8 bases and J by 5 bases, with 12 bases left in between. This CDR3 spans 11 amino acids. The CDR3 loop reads CSTGSRTEAFF. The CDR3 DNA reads TGCAGCACGGGGAGCCGTACTGAAGCTTTCTTT.

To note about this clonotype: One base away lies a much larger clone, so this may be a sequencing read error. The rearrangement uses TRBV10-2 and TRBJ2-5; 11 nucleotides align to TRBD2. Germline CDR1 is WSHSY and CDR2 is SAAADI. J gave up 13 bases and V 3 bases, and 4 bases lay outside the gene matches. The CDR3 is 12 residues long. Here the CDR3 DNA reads TGCGCCAGCAGTGATAGCGGGGGGGCCCTGTACTTC. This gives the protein CASSDSGGALYF.

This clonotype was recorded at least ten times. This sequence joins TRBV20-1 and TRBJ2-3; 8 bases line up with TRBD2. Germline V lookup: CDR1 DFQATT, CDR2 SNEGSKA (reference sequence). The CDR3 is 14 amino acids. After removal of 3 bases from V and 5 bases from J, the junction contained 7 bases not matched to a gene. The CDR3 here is CSASGGAGKDTQYF. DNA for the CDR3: TGCAGTGCTAGCGGGGGGGCCGGTAAAGATACGCAGTATTTT.

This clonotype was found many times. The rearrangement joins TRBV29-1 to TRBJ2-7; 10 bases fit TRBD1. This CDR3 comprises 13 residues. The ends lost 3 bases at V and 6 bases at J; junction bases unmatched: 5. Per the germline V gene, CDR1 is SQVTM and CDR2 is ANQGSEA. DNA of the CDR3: TGCAGCGTTGATACTGGGACAGGGGTCGAGCAGTACTTC. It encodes CSVDTGTGVEQYF.

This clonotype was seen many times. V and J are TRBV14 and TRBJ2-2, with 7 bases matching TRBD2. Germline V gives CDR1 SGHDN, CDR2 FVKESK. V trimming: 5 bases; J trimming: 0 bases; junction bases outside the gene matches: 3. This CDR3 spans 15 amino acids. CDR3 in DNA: TGTGCCAGCAGCTACGGGGGGACGAACACCGGGGAGCTGTTTTTT. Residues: CASSYGGTNTGELFF. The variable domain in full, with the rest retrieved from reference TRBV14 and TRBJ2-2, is EAGVTQFPSHSVIEKGQTVTLRCDPISGHDNLYWYRRVMGKEIKFLLHFVKESKQDESGMPNNRFLAERTGGTYSTLKVQPAELEDSGVYFCASSYGGTNTGELFFGEGSRLTVL.

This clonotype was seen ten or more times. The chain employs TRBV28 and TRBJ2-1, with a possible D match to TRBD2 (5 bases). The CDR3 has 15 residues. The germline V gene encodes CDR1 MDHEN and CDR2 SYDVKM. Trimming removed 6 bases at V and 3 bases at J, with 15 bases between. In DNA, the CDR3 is TGTGCCAGCAGCCCGCCCTCTAGCAGCTACAATGAGCAGTTCTTC. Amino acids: CASSPPSSSYNEQFF.

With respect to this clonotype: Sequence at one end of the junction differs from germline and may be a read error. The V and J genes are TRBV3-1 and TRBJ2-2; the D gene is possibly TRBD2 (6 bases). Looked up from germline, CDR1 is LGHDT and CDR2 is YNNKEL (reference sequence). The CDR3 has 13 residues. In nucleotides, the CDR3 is TGTGCCAGCAGCGAGCTAGCGAATGGGGAGCTGTCTTTT. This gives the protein CASSELANGELSF.

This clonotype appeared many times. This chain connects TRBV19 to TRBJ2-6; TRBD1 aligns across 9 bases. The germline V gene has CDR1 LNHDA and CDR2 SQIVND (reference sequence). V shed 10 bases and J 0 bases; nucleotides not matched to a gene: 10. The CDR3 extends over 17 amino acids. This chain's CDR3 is CATSPGQGRSGANVLTF. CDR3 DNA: TGTGCCACCTCACCGGGACAGGGCCGCTCTGGGGCCAACGTCCTGACTTTC.

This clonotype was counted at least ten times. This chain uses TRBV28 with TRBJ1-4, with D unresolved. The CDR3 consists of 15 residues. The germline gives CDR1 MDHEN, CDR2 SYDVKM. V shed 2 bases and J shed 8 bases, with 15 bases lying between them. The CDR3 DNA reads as TGTGCCAGCAGTTTAGTTCGCGGCCCGGGAGAAAAACTGTTTTTT. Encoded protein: CASSLVRGPGEKLFF.

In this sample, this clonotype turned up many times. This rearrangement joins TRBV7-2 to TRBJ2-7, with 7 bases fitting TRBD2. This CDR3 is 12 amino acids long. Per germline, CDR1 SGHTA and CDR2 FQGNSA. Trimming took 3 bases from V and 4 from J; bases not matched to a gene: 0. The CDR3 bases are TGTGCCAGCAGCTTTAGCGGGTACGAGCAGTACTTC. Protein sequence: CASSFSGYEQYF.

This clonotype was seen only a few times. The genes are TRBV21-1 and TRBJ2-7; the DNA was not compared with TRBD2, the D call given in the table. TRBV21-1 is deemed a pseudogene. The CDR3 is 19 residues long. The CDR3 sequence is CASSAGEGHSGGAPYEQYF. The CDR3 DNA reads TGTGCCAGCAGCGCTGGAGAGGGGCATAGCGGGGGGGCCCCCTACGAGCAGTACTTC.

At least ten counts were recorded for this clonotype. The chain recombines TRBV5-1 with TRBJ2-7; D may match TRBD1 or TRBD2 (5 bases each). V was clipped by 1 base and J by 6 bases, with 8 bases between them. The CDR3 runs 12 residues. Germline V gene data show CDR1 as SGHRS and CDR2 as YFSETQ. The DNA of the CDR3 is TGCGCCAGCAGCTTGTCAGGGAGCGAGCAGTACTTC. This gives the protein CASSLSGSEQYF.

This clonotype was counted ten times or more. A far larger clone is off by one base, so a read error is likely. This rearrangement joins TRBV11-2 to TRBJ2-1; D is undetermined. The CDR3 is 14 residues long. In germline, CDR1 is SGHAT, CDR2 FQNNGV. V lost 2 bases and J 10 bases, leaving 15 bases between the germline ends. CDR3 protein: CASSLTDGAYEQFF. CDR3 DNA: TGTGCCAGCAGCTTAACGGACGGCGCCTACGAGCAGTTCTTC.

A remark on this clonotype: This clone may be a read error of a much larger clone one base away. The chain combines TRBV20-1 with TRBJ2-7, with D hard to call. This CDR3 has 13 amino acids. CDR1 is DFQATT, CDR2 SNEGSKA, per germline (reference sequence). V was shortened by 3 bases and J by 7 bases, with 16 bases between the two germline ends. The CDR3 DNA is TGCAGTGCTAGTGGCGGAACATTCAATGAGCAGTACTTC. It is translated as CSASGGTFNEQYF.

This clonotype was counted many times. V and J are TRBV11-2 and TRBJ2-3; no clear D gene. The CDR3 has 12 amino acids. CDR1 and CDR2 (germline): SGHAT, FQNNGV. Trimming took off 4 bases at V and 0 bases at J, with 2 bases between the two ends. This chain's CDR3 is CASSSSTDTQYF. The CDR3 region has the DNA TGTGCCAGCAGCTCTAGCACAGATACGCAGTATTTT.

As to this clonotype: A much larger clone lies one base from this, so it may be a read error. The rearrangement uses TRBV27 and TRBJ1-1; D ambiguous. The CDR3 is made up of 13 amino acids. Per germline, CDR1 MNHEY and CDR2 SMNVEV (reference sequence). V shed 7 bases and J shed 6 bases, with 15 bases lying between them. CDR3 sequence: CASTTYTEAEAFF. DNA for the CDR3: TGTGCCAGCACCACCTACACGGAGGCTGAAGCTTTCTTT.

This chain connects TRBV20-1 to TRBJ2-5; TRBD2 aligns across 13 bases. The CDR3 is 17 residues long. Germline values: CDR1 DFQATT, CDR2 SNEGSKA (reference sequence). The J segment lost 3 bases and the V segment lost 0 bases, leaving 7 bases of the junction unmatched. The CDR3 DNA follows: TGCAGTGCTAGAGATCGGGAGGGACTAGCGGGGAAAGAGACCCAGTACTTC. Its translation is CSARDREGLAGKETQYF.

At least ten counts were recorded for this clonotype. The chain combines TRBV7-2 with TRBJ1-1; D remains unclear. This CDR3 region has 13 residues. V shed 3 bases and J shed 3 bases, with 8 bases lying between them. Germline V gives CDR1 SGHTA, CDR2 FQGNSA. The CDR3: CASSLQSDTEAFF. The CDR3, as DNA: TGTGCCAGCAGCTTGCAGTCCGACACTGAAGCTTTCTTT.

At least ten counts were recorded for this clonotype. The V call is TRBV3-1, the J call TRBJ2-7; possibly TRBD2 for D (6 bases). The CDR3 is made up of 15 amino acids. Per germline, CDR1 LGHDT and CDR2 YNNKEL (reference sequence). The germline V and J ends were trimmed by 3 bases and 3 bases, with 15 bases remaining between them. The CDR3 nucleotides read TGTGCCAGCAGCCAGAGTCGGACTACGATCTACGAGCAGTACTTC. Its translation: CASSQSRTTIYEQYF.

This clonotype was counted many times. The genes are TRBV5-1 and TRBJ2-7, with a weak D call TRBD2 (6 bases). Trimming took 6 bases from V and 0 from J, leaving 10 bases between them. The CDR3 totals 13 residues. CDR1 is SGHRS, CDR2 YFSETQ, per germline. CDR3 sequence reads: CASTRGSSYEQYF. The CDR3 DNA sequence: TGCGCCAGCACTCGGGGGAGCTCCTACGAGCAGTACTTC.